Shown below are 17 T cell receptor beta chains from a single sample sequenced in a study of cytomegalovirus exposure and HLA in healthy donors. Both 60 Vbeta primers and 13 Jbeta primers went into the PCR. This table comes from immunoSEQ multiplex PCR, and its TCRdb copy is limited to in-frame clones, with some not included. In total, the table holds under 70,000 clones. The sequenced sample consisted of PBMCs. Receptor source: a female donor in good health and CMV-seropositive.

This rearrangement joins TRBV10-3 to TRBJ2-2; 12 nucleotides agree with TRBD1. V dropped 9 bases and J dropped 6; count of bases not matched to a gene: 8. The CDR3 is 15 amino acids. CDR1 ENHRY and CDR2 SYGVKD come from the germline V gene. CDR3 nucleotides: TGTGCCATTCTAACGGGGACAGGGGGCCCCGGGGAGCTGTTTTTT. This codes for CAILTGTGGPGELFF.

The gene calls are TRBV7-9 and TRBJ2-3; 8 positions match TRBD2. Germline CDR1 reads SEHNR; CDR2 reads FQNEAQ (reference sequence). The CDR3 is 18 residues long. V shed 4 bases, J shed 1 base, and the junction held 13 bases outside the gene matches. CDR3 loop: CASSSILLAAKGTDTQYF. The CDR3, as DNA: TGTGCCAGCAGCTCCATCCTACTAGCGGCAAAGGGCACAGATACGCAGTATTTT.

The J gene is TRBJ1-2, the V gene TRBV5-6; D is undetermined. Germline V CDR1 and CDR2: SGHDT, YYEEEE. V was clipped by 0 bases and J by 7 bases, with 19 bases between them. The CDR3 sequence is 16 residues long. The CDR3 here is CASSLVVEGAESGYTF. The CDR3 region has the DNA TGTGCCAGCAGCTTGGTGGTGGAGGGCGCGGAATCTGGCTACACCTTC.

The V and J genes are TRBV6-6 and TRBJ1-1, with unresolved D. This CDR3 has 15 residues. Germline CDR1 reads MNHNY; CDR2 reads SVGAGI (reference sequence). V lost 5 bases and J 1 base, leaving 14 bases between the germline ends. CDR3 sequence reads: CASSAYGGQNTEAFF. The DNA for the CDR3 is TGTGCCAGCAGTGCTTACGGAGGGCAGAACACTGAAGCTTTCTTT.

V usage is TRBV18 and J usage is TRBJ1-1; 7 bases fit TRBD1. The CDR3 consists of 14 residues. Germline V gene sequence: CDR1 KGHSH, CDR2 LQKENI. J lost 3 bases, V lost 5 bases, and 6 bases had no gene match. CDR3 DNA sequence: TGTGCCAGCTCAGCGAGGGGGCCGGACACTGAAGCTTTCTTT. Its translation is CASSARGPDTEAFF.

The chain uses TRBV28 and TRBJ1-4; D may be TRBD1 (6 bases). The CDR3 sequence is 15 residues long. V lost 3 bases, J lost 8 bases, and 16 bases lay in between. The germline V gene encodes CDR1 MDHEN and CDR2 SYDVKM. This CDR3 is CASSLLTGMAEKLFF. The CDR3 DNA sequence: TGTGCCAGCAGTTTGCTAACAGGGATGGCGGAAAAACTGTTTTTT.

The V call is TRBV7-9, the J call TRBJ2-5; 7 nucleotides line up with TRBD2. The junction had 19 bases not matched to a gene; V was cut back by 11 bases and J by 4 bases. The CDR3 totals 16 residues. Germline-derived CDR1 and CDR2 are SEHNR and FQNEAQ (reference sequence). CDR3 coding DNA: TGTGCCGCCAGCAGCTGGGGGGGTTTGGTAGGAGAGACCCAGTACTTC. Translating it yields CAASSWGGLVGETQYF.

The chain uses TRBV29-1 and TRBJ2-6; TRBD2 matches at 7 bases. Germline CDR1 and CDR2: SQVTM and ANQGSEA. This CDR3 has 19 residues. Trimming took 0 bases from V and 1 from J; bases not matched to a gene: 12. The DNA of the CDR3 is TGCAGCGTTGAAGAGGGGGAGGGAGGGGAGATATCTGGGGCCAACGTCCTGACTTTC. Amino acid sequence: CSVEEGEGGEISGANVLTF.

The chain carries TRBV28 and TRBJ1-2; weak D call: TRBD1 (5 bases). Per germline, CDR1 MDHEN and CDR2 SYDVKM. The CDR3 is 15 residues long. The V end lost 3 bases, the J end lost 0 bases, and 11 bases lay between the germline ends. This chain's CDR3 is CASSLMGEANYGYTF. In nucleotides, the CDR3 is TGTGCCAGCAGTTTGATGGGGGAGGCTAACTATGGCTACACCTTC.

The rearrangement uses TRBV18 and TRBJ2-7; 10 positions match TRBD2. The J segment lost 2 bases and the V segment lost 0 bases, leaving 10 bases of the junction unmatched. CDR1 and CDR2 (germline): KGHSH, LQKENI. This CDR3 comprises 18 residues. CDR3 coding DNA: TGTGCCAGCTCACCACCGTTAGCGGGGGGCCTCTCCGCCTACGAGCAGTACTTC. Translation: CASSPPLAGGLSAYEQYF. The full variable domain, with the rest looked up from reference TRBV18 and TRBJ2-7, is NAGVMQNPRHLVRRRGQEARLRCSPMKGHSHVYWYRQLPEEGLKFMVYLQKENIIDESGMPKERFSAEFPKEGPSILRIQQVVRGDSAAYFCASSPPLAGGLSAYEQYFGPGTRLTVT.

The chain has TRBV5-4 and TRBJ1-2; D ambiguous. The CDR3 consists of 14 residues. The V gene's germline CDR1 is SGHNT and CDR2 YYREEE (reference sequence). The germline V and J ends were trimmed by 2 bases and 2 bases, with 10 bases remaining between them. CDR3 sequence (DNA): TGTGCCAGCAGCTTTTCAGGCCTCAACTATGGCTACACCTTC. This codes for CASSFSGLNYGYTF.

J is TRBJ1-1 and V is TRBV5-1; a possible D gene is TRBD1 (5 bases). Germline assignment: CDR1 SGHRS and CDR2 YFSETQ. With 1 base removed from V and 4 bases from J, the gap between germline ends came to 8 bases. The CDR3 extends over 13 amino acids. The CDR3 DNA sequence: TGCGCCAGCAGCTTGTGGGGGGGCACTGAAGCTTTCTTT. It specifies CASSLWGGTEAFF.

J is TRBJ2-7 and V is TRBV2; 12 bases map to TRBD1. Germline CDR1 and CDR2: SNHLY and FYNNEI. The V gene end was trimmed by 8 bases and the J gene end by 5 bases; junction bases not matched to a gene: 7. CDR3 length equals 14 residues. DNA for the CDR3: TGTGCCAGCCTGAGGGGACAGGGGGCCAACGAGCAGTACTTC. Its protein product is CASLRGQGANEQYF. Complete variable domain (other parts from reference TRBV2 and TRBJ2-7): EPEVTQTPSHQVTQMGQEVILRCVPISNHLYFYWYRQILGQKVEFLVSFYNNEISEKSEIFDDQFSVERPDGSNFTLKIRSTKLEDSAMYFCASLRGQGANEQYFGPGTRLTVT.

CDR3: CASSLALRGGETQYF. The CDR3 nucleotides read TGTGCCAGCAGCTTAGCGCTGCGGGGAGGCGAGACCCAGTACTTC. The chain couples TRBV7-2 to TRBJ2-5; tentative D call: TRBD2 (6 bases). With 0 bases removed from V and 5 bases from J, the gap between germline ends came to 13 bases. The length of the CDR3 is 15 residues. Germline assignment: CDR1 SGHTA and CDR2 FQGNSA.

This sequence joins TRBV6-5 and TRBJ1-1; D is perhaps TRBD1 (6 bases). The germline V and J ends were trimmed by 0 bases and 4 bases, with 12 bases remaining between them. The germline CDR1 and CDR2 sequences are MNHEY and SVGAGI. The CDR3 is 15 residues long. DNA of the CDR3: TGTGCCAGCAGTTACTCAGGGGGAGTGAGCACTGAAGCTTTCTTT. It encodes CASSYSGGVSTEAFF.

The genes are TRBV6-6 and TRBJ1-6, with D possibly matching TRBD1 (5 bases). The V gene's germline CDR1 is MNHNY and CDR2 SVGAGI (reference sequence). This CDR3 contains 13 residues. Trimming shortened V by 2 bases and J by 10 bases, and 9 bases separated the two germline ends. The DNA for the CDR3 is TGTGCCAGCAGTTACGCCAGGGAATCACCCCTCCACTTT. It yields the protein CASSYARESPLHF.

The chain links TRBV6-4 to TRBJ1-1; D may be TRBD1 (5 bases). Between the trimmed V and J ends, which lost 4 bases and 1 base, there was a span of 10 bases. The germline CDR1 and CDR2 sequences are MRHNA and SNTAGT. This CDR3 contains 14 residues. The CDR3 reads CASSVGGENTEAFF. The CDR3 DNA sequence: TGTGCCAGCAGTGTTGGGGGGGAGAACACTGAAGCTTTCTTT.